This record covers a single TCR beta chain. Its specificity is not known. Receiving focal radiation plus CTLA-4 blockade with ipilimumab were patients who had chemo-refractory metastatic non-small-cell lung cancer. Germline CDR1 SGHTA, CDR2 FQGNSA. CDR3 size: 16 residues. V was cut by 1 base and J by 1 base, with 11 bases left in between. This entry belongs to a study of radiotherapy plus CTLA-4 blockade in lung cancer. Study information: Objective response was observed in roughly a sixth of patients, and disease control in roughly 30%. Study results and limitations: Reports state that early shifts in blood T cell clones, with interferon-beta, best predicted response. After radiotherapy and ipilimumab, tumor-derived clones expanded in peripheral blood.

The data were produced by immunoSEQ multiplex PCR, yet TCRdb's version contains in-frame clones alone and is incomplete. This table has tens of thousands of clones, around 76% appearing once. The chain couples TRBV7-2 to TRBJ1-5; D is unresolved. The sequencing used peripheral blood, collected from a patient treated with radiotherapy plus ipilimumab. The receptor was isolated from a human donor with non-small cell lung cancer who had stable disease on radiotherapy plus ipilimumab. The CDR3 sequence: CASSLEGTLSNQPQHF. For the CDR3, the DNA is TGTGCCAGCAGCTTAGAGGGCACCCTGAGCAATCAGCCCCAGCATTTT.